The rows below give T cell receptor beta chains drawn from one sample of a study of shared clonotypes between healthy human individuals. The data were produced by immunoSEQ multiplex PCR, yet TCRdb's version contains in-frame clones alone and is incomplete. The data contain approximately 2.5 million clones, roughly 92% of them singletons. The sample consisted of naive CD4+ T cells sorted from blood. The receptor set was obtained from a young man in good health. The CDR3 runs from the conserved cysteine through the conserved F or W. D genes are given only for firm matches. Only some rows state a clone size, as once, few, many or a class for expanded clones.

TGTGCCAGTAGTATCTCCTGGCGTACTGAAGCTTTCTTT,CASSISWRTEAFF,.,TRBJ1-1,.,TRBV19
TGTGCCAGCTCACCACCTTTGACCTACAATGAGCAGTTCTTC,CASSPPLTYNEQFF,.,TRBJ2-1,.,TRBV18
TGTGCCAGCTCTCGGCAGGGGAACGATCAGCCCCAGCATTTT,CASSRQGNDQPQHF,.,TRBJ1-5,.,TRBV18
TGTGCCATTAGGGTTGCGCAGGGTCAAGAGCAGTACTTC,CAIRVAQGQEQYF,.,TRBJ2-7,.,TRBV10-3
TGCGCCAGCAGCTTTGGGTCCGGGACTACCAGGGACGATACGCAGTATTTT,CASSFGSGTTRDDTQYF,TRBD2,TRBJ2-3,.,TRBV5-1
TGTGCCAGCAGCTTGAGCGGAGTGAACACCTACAATGAGCAGTTCTTC,CASSLSGVNTYNEQFF,.,TRBJ2-1,.,TRBV5-6
TGTGCCAGCAGCTTAGGTTCGGGGGAAAAACTGTTTTTT,CASSLGSGEKLFF,.,TRBJ1-4,.,TRBV11-2
TGCGCCAGCAGCTTATACTCGGCGGCGGTTACCGGGGAGCTGTTTTTT,CASSLYSAAVTGELFF,.,TRBJ2-2,.,TRBV5-1
TGTGCCAGCAGCCATCCGGGACAGGGAAATGGCTACACCTTC,CASSHPGQGNGYTF,TRBD1,TRBJ1-2,.,TRBV7-9
TGTGCCAGTCGCGGGGGATTATTGGGTAATGAAAAACTGTTTTTT,CASRGGLLGNEKLFF,.,TRBJ1-4,once,TRBV19
TGTGCCATCGGGAAGCGGGGGGATGTCACAGATACGCAGTATTTT,CAIGKRGDVTDTQYF,TRBD2,TRBJ2-3,.,TRBV10-3
TGTGCCAGCAGTGCCGGGACAGGGGGATCCCGGGAGCAGTACTTC,CASSAGTGGSREQYF,TRBD1,TRBJ2-7,.,TRBV6-1
TGTGCCAGCAGTGTTTTGGAGAACACTGAAGCTTTCTTT,CASSVLENTEAFF,.,TRBJ1-1,.,TRBV2
TGTGCCAGCAGCGCCCACAGGGGAAAGACGAGCACAGATACGCAGTATTTT,CASSAHRGKTSTDTQYF,TRBD1,TRBJ2-3,.,TRBV9